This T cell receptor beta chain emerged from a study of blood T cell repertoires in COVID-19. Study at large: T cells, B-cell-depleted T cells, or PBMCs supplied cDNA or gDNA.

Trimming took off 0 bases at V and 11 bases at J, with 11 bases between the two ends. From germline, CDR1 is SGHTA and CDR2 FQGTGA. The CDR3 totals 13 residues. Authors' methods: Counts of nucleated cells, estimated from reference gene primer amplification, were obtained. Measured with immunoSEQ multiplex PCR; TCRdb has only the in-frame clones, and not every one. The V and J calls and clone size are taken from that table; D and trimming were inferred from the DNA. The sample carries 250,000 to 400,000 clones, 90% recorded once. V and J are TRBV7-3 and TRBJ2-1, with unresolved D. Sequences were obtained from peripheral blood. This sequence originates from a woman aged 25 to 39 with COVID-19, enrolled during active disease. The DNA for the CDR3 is TGTGCCAGCAGCTTAACGGGTACAGCCCAGCAGTTCTTC. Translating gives CASSLTGTAQQFF.